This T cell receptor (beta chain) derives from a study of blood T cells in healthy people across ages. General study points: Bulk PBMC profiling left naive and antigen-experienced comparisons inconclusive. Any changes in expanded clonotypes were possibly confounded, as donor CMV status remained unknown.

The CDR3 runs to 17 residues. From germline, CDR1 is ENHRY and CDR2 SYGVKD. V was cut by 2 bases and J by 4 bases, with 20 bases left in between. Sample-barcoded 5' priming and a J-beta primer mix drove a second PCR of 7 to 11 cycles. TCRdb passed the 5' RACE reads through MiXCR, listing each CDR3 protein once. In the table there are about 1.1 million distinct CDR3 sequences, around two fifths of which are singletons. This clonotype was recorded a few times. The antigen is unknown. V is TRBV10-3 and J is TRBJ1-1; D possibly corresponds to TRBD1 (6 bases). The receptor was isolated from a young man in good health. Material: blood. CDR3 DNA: TGTGCCATCAGTGAGAGGGGGTCCGGGGGGGCGAGCACTGAAGCTTTCTTT. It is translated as CAISERGSGGASTEAFF.